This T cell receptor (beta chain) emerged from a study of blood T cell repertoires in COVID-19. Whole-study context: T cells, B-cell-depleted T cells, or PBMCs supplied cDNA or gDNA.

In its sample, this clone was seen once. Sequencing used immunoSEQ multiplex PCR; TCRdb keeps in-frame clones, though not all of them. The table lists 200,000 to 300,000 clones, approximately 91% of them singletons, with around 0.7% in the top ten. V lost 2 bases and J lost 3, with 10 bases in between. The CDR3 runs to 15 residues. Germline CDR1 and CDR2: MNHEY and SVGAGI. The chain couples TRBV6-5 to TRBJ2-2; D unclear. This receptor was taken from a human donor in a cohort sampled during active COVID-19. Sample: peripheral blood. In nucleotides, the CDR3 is TGTGCCAGCAGTTACGGGCCTCGAGACACCGGGGAGCTGTTTTTT. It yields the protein CASSYGPRDTGELFF.